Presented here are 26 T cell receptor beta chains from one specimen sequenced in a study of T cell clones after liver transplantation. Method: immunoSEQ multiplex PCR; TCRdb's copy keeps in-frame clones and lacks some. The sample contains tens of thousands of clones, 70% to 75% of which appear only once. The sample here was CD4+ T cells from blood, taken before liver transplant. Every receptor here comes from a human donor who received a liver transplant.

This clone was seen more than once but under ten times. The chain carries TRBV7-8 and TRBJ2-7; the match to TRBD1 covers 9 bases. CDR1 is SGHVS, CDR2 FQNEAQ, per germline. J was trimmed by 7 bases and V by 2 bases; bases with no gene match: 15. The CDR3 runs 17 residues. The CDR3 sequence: CASSLRPPGQGSNEQYF. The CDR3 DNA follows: TGTGCCAGCAGCTTAAGACCTCCGGGACAGGGATCGAATGAGCAGTACTTC.

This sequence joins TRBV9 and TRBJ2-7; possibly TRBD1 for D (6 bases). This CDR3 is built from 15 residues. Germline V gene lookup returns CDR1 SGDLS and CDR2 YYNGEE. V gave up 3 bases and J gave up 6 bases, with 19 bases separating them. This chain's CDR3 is CASSGSSSRGAEQYF. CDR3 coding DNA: TGTGCCAGCAGCGGGTCGTCGTCCAGGGGTGCCGAGCAGTACTTC.

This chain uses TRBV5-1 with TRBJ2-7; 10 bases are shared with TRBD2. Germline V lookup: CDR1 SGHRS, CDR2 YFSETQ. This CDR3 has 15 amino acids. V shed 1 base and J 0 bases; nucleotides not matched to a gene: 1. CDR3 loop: CASSLTSGASYEQYF. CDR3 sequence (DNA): TGCGCCAGCAGCTTGACTAGCGGGGCCTCCTACGAGCAGTACTTC.

In DNA, the CDR3 is TGTGCCAGCAGCTCCCAGGGGGCGTATCTTGGAAACACCATATATTTT. This gives the protein CASSSQGAYLGNTIYF. The chain is built from TRBV7-2 and TRBJ1-3; 8 bases line up with TRBD1. J lost 3 bases, V lost 4 bases, and 8 bases had no gene match. CDR3 length: 16 residues. Germline CDR1 is SGHTA and CDR2 is FQGNSA.

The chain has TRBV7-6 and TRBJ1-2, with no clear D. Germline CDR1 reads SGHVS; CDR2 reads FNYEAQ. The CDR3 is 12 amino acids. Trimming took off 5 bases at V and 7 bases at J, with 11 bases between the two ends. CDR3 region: CASSPDRSGYTF. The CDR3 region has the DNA TGTGCCAGCAGCCCCGATCGCAGTGGCTACACCTTC.

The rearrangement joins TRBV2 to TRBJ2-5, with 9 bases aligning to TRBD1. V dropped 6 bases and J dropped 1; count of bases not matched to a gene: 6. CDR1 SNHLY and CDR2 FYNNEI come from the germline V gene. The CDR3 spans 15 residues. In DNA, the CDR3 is TGTGCCAGCAGGAAACAGGGGGCGATCCAAGAGACCCAGTACTTC. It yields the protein CASRKQGAIQETQYF.

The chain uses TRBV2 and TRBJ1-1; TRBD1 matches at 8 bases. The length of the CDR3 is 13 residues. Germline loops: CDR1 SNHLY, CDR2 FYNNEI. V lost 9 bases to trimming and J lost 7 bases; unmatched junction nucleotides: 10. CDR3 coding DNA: TGTGCCAGTCGGAACTACGACAGGGGTGAAGCTTTCTTT. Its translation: CASRNYDRGEAFF.

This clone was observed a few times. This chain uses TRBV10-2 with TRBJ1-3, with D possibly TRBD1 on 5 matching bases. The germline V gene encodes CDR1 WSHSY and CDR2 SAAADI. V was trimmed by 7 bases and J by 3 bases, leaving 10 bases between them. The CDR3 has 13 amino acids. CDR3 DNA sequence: TGCGCCAGCAAGGGACTAAGTGGAAACACCATATATTTT. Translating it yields CASKGLSGNTIYF.

CDR3 in amino acids: CASSGGTGGSYEQYF. The DNA for the CDR3 is TGTGCCAGCAGTGGGGGGACAGGGGGATCCTACGAGCAGTACTTC. The V gene is TRBV6-1, the J gene TRBJ2-7, with 11 bases aligning to TRBD1. The CDR3 sequence is 15 residues long. The ends lost 4 bases at V and 1 base at J; junction bases unmatched: 3. The germline V gene has CDR1 MNHNS and CDR2 SASEGT.

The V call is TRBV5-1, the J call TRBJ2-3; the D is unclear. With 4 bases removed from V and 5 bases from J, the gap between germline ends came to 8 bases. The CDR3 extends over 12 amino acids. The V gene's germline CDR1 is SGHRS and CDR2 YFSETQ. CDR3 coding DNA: TGCGCCAGCAGCGTAACTGGAGATACGCAGTATTTT. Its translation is CASSVTGDTQYF.

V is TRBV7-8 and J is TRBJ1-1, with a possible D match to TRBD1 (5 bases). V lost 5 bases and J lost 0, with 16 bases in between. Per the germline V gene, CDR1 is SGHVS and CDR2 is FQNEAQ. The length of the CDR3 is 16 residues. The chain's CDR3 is CASSPTRTNLNTEAFF. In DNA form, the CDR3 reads TGTGCCAGCAGCCCAACTCGGACAAATTTGAACACTGAAGCTTTCTTT.

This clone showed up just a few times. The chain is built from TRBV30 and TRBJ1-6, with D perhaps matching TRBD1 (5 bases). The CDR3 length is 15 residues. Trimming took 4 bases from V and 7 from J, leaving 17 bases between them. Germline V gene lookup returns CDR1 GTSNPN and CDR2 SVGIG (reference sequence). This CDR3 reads CAWTRGALGNSPLHF. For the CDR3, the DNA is TGTGCCTGGACGCGCGGGGCCTTGGGGAATTCACCCCTCCACTTT. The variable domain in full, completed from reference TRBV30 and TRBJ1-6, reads SQTIHQWPATLVQPVGSPLSLECTVEGTSNPNLYWYRQAAGRGLQLLFYSVGIGQISSEVPQNLSASRPQDRQFILSSKKLLLSDSGFYLCAWTRGALGNSPLHFGNGTRLTVT.

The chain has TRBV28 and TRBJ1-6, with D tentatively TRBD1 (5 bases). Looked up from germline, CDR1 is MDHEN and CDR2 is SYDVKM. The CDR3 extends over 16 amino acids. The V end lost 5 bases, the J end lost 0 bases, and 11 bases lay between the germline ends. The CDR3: CASSPYRSSYNSPLHF. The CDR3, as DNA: TGTGCCAGCAGTCCTTACAGGAGCTCCTATAATTCACCCCTCCACTTT.

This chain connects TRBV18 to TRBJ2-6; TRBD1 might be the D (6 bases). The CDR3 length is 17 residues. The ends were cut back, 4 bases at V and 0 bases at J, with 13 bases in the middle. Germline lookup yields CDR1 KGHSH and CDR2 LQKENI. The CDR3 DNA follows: TGTGCCAGCTCACAGGACAGCTTCTACTCTGGGGCCAACGTCCTGACTTTC. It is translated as CASSQDSFYSGANVLTF.

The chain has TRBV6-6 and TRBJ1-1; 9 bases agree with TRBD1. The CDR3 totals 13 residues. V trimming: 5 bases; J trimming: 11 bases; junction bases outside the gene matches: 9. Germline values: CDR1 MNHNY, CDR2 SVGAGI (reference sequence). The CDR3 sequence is CASSRGQGNVAFF. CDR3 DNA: TGTGCCAGCAGTCGTGGACAGGGGAACGTCGCTTTCTTT.

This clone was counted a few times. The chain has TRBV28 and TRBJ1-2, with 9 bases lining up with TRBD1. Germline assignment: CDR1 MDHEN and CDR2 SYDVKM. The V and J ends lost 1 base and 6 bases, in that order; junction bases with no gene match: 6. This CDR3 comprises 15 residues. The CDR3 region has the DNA TGTGCCAGCAGTTTATACCAGAGGACAGGGGATGGCTACACCTTC. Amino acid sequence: CASSLYQRTGDGYTF.

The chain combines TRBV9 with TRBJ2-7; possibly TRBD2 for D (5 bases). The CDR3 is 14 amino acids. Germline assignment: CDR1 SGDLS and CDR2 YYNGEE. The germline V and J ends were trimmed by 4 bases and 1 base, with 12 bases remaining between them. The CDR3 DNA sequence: TGTGCCAGCAGCTCTTCCGGGGTTTCCTACGAGCAGTACTTC. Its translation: CASSSSGVSYEQYF. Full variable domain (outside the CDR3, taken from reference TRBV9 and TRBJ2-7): DSGVTQTPKHLITATGQRVTLRCSPRSGDLSVYWYQQSLDQGLQFLIQYYNGEERAKGNILERFSAQQFPDLHSELNLSSLELGDSALYFCASSSSGVSYEQYFGPGTRLTVT.

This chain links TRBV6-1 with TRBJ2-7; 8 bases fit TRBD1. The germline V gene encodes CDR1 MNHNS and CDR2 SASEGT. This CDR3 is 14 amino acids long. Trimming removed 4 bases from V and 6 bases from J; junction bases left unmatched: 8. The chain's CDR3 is CASSGTGWASEQYF. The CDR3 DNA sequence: TGTGCCAGCAGTGGGACAGGGTGGGCTAGCGAGCAGTACTTC.

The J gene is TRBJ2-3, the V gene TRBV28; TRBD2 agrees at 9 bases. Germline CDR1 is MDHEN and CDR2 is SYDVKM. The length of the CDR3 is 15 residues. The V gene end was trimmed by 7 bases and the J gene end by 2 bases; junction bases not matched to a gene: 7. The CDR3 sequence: CASKLAGASTDTQYF. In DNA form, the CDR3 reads TGTGCCAGCAAATTAGCGGGGGCCTCCACAGATACGCAGTATTTT. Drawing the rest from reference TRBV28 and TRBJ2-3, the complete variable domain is DVKVTQSSRYLVKRTGEKVFLECVQDMDHENMFWYRQDPGLGLRLIYFSYDVKMKEKGDIPEGYSVSREKKERFSLILESASTNQTSMYLCASKLAGASTDTQYFGPGTRLTVL.

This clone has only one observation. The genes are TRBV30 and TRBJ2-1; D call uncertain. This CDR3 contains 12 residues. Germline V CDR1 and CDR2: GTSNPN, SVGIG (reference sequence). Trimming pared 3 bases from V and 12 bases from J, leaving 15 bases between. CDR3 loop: CAWSRDDSVQFF. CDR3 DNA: TGTGCCTGGAGCCGAGACGACTCGGTGCAGTTCTTC.

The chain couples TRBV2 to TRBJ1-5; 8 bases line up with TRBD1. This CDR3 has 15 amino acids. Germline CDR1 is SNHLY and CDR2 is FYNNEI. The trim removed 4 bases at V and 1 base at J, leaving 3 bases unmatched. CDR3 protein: CASSGDRMSNQPQHF. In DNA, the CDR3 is TGTGCCAGCAGTGGGGACAGGATGAGCAATCAGCCCCAGCATTTT.

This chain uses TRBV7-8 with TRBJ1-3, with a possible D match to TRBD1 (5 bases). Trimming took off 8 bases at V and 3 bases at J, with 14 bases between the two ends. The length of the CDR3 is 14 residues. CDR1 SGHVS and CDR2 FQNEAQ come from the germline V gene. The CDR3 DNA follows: TGTGCCAGCGGGGGGGTTCAATATGGAAACACCATATATTTT. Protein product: CASGGVQYGNTIYF.

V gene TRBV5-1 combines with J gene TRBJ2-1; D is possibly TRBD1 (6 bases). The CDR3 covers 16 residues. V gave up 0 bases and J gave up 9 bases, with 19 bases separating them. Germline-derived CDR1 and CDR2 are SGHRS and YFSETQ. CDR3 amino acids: CASSLDQGRYWSEQFF. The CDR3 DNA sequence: TGCGCCAGCAGCTTGGATCAGGGGCGATATTGGAGTGAGCAGTTCTTC.

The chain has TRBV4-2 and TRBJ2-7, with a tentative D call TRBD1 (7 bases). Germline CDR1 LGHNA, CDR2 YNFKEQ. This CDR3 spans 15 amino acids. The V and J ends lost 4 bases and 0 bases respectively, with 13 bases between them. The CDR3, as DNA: TGTGCCAGCAGCCCAGTCAGGGGGGACTCCTACGAGCAGTACTTC. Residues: CASSPVRGDSYEQYF.

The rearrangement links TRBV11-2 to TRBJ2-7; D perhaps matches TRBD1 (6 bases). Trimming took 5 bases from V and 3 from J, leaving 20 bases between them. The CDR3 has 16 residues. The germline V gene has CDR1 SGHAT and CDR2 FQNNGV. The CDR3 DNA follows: TGTGCCAGCAGCCCTGCTGGCTCGACAGGAGGCTACGAGCAGTACTTC. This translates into CASSPAGSTGGYEQYF.

The CDR3 is CASSPLGTTNNQPQHF. In nucleotides, the CDR3 is TGTGCCAGCAGCCCTTTGGGGACTACTAACAATCAGCCCCAGCATTTT. The chain has TRBV16 and TRBJ1-5; D perhaps matches TRBD1 (5 bases). Trimming stripped 4 bases from V and 3 bases from J, with 16 bases between. Germline V CDR1 and CDR2: KGHSY, FQNENV. This CDR3 is 16 amino acids long. Full variable domain (outside the CDR3, taken from reference TRBV16 and TRBJ1-5): GEEVAQTPKHLVRGEGQKAKLYCAPIKGHSYVFWYQQVLKNEFKFLISFQNENVFDETGMPKERFSAKCLPNSPCSLEIQATKLEDSAVYFCASSPLGTTNNQPQHFGDGTRLSIL.